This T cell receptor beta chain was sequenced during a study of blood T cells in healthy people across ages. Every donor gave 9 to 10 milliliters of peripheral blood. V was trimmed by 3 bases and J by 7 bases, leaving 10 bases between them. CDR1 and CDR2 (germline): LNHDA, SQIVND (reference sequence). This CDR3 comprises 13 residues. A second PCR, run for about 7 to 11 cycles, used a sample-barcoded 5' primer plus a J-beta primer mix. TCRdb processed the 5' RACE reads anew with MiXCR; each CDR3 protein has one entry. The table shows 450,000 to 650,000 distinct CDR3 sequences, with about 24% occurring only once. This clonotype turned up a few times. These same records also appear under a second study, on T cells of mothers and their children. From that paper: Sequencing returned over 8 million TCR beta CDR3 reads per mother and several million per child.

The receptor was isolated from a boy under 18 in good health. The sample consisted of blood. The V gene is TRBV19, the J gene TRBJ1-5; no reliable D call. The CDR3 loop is CASSISSLQPQHF. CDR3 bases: TGTGCCAGTAGTATCAGTTCTTTACAGCCCCAGCATTTT.